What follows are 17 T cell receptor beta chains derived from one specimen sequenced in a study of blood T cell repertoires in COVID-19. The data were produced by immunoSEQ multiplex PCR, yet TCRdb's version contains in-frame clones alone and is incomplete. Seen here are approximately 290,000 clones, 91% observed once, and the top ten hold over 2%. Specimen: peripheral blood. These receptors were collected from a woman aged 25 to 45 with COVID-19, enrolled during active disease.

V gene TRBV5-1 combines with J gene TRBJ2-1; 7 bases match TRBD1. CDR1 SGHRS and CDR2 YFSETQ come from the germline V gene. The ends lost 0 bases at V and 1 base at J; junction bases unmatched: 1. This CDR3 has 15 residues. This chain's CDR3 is CASSLVQGSYNEQFF. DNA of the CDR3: TGCGCCAGCAGCTTGGTACAGGGGTCCTACAATGAGCAGTTCTTC.

The CDR3 nucleotides read TGTGCCAGCAGTACACAGGGGGGAAACACCATATATTTT. It yields the protein CASSTQGGNTIYF. The rearrangement joins TRBV12-3 or TRBV12-4 to TRBJ1-3, with TRBD1 identical over 7 bases. With V trimmed by 5 bases and J by 4 bases, 2 bases remained unmatched. CDR3 length: 13 amino acids.

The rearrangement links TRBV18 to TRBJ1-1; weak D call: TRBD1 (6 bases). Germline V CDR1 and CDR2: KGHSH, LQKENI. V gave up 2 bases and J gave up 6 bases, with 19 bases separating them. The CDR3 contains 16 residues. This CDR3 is CASSPGQGRRESEAFF. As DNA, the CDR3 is TGTGCCAGCTCACCAGGGCAGGGGCGGCGTGAATCTGAAGCTTTCTTT.

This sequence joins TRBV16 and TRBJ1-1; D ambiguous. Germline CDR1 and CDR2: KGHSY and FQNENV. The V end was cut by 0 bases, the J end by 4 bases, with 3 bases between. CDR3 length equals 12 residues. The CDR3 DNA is TGTGCCAGCAGCCAATCTAGCACTGAAGCTTTCTTT. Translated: CASSQSSTEAFF.

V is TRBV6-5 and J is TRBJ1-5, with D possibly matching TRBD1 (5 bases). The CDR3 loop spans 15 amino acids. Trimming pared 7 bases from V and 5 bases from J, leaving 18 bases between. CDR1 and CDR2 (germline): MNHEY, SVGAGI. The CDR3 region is CASIGGTVEHQPQHF. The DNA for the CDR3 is TGTGCCAGCATTGGCGGGACTGTAGAGCATCAGCCCCAGCATTTT.

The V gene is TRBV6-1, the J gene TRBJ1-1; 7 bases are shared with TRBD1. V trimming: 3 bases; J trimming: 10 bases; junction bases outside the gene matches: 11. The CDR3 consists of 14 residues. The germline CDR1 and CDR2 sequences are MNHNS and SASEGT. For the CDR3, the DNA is TGTGCCAGCAGTGAGGGCTTCAGGGGGTCTGCAGCTTTCTTT. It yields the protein CASSEGFRGSAAFF.

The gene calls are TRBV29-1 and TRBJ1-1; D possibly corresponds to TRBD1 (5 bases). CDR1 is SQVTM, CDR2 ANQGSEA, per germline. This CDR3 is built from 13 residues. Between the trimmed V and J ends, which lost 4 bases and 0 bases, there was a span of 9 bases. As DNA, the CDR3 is TGCAGCGTTGTACAGGTCATGAACACTGAAGCTTTCTTT. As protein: CSVVQVMNTEAFF.

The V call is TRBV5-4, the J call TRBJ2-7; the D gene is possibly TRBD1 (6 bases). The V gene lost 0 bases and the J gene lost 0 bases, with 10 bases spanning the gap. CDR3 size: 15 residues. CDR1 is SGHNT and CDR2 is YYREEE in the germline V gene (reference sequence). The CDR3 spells CASSLGGGSSYEQYF. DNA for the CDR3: TGTGCCAGCAGCTTGGGAGGGGGTTCCTCCTACGAGCAGTACTTC. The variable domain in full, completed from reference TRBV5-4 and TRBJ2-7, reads ETGVTQSPTHLIKTRGQQVTLRCSSQSGHNTVSWYQQALGQGPQFIFQYYREEENGRGNFPPRFSGLQFPNYSSELNVNALELDDSALYLCASSLGGGSSYEQYFGPGTRLTVT.

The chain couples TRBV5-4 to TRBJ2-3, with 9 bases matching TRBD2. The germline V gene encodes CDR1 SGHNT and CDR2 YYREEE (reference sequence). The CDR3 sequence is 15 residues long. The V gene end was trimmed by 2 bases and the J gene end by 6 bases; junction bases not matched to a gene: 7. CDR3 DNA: TGTGCCAGCAGCTTTCGCGGGAGGGGTGCGGATACGCAGTATTTT. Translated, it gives CASSFRGRGADTQYF.

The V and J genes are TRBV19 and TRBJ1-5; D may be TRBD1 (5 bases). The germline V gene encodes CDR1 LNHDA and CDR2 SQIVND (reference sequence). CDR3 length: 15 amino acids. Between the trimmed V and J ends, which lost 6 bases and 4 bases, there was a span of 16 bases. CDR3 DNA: TGTGCCAGTAGGGCCTCAGGGCTCGGGAATCAGCCCCAGCATTTT. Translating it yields CASRASGLGNQPQHF.

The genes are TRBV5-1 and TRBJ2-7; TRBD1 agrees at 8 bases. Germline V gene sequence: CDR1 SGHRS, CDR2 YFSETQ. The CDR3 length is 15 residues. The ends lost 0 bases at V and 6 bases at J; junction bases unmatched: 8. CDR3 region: CASSLGTGFDGEQYF. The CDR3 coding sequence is TGCGCCAGCAGCTTGGGGACAGGGTTCGATGGCGAGCAGTACTTC.

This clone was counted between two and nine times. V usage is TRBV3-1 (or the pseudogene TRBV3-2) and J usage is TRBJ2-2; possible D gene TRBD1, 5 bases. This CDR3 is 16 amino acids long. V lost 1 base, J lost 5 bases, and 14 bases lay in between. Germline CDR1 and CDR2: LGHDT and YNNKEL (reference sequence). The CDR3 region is CASSQVGRAETGELFF. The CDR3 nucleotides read TGTGCCAGCAGCCAAGTGGGCAGGGCGGAGACCGGGGAGCTGTTTTTT.

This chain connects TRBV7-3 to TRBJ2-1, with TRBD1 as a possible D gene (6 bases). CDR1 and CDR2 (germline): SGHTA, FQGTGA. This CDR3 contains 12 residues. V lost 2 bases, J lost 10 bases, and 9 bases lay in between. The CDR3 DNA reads TGTGCCAGCAGCTTACAGGGGAAGGAGCAGTTCTTC. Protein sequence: CASSLQGKEQFF.

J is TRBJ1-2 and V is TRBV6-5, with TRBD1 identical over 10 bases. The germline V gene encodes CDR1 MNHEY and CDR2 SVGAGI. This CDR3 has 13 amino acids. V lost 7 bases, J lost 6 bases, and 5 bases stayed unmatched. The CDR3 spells CASNLGQGDGYTF. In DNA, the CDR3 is TGTGCCAGCAACCTCGGACAGGGGGATGGCTACACCTTC.

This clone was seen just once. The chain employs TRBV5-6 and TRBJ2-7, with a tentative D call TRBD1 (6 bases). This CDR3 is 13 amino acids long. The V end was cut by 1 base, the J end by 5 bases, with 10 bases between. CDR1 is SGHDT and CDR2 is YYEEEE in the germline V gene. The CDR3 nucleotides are TGTGCCAGCAGCTTGTTCAGGGGTAACGAGCAGTACTTC. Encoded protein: CASSLFRGNEQYF.

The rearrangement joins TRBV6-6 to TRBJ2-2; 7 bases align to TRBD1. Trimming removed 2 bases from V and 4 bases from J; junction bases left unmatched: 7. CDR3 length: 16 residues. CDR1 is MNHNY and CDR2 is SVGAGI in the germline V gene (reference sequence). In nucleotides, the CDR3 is TGTGCCAGCAGTTACGGAGACAGGGTCGGCACCGGGGAGCTGTTTTTT. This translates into CASSYGDRVGTGELFF.

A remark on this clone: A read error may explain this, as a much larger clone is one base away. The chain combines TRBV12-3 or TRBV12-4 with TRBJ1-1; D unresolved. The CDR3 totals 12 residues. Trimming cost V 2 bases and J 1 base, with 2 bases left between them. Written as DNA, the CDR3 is TGTGCCAGCAGTTTACAGAACACTGAAGCTTTCTTT. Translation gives CASSLQNTEAFF.